This passage covers 15 T cell receptor beta chains from one sample sequenced in a study of cytomegalovirus exposure and HLA in healthy donors. The PCR made use of 60 Vbeta and 13 Jbeta primers. TCRdb's copy holds only in-frame clones and misses some; the assay was immunoSEQ multiplex PCR. Of about 120,000 clones detected, 60% to 80% appear once; the ten largest clones hold more than 2%. The sample consisted of PBMCs. The receptors stem from a human donor in good health.

This chain links TRBV19 with TRBJ1-1; possibly TRBD1 for D (5 bases). Germline assignment: CDR1 LNHDA and CDR2 SQIVND (reference sequence). This CDR3 contains 13 residues. V shed 6 bases and J shed 3 bases, with 11 bases lying between them. The CDR3 coding sequence is TGTGCCAGTAGCAGGGTCCGTGACACTGAAGCTTTCTTT. Its translation is CASSRVRDTEAFF.

CDR3 loop: CASSDHQEETQYF. In DNA, the CDR3 is TGTGCCAGCAGTGACCACCAGGAAGAGACCCAGTACTTC. V usage is TRBV6-5 and J usage is TRBJ2-5; D unclear. V was trimmed by 5 bases and J by 3 bases, leaving 10 bases between them. The CDR3 runs 13 residues. CDR1 and CDR2 (germline): MNHEY, SVGAGI.

The chain has TRBV5-4 and TRBJ2-7; tentatively, D is TRBD2 (7 bases). Germline V gene lookup returns CDR1 SGHNT and CDR2 YYREEE (reference sequence). The CDR3 sequence is 16 residues long. Trimming pared 0 bases from V and 8 bases from J, leaving 21 bases between. CDR3 nucleotide sequence: TGTGCCAGCAGCTTGGAGCCGGGGGGCCCAAGAACGAAGCAGTACTTC. As protein: CASSLEPGGPRTKQYF.

The chain carries TRBV19 and TRBJ2-7; weak D call: TRBD2 (7 bases). The germline gives CDR1 LNHDA, CDR2 SQIVND (reference sequence). With 6 bases removed from V and 4 bases from J, the gap between germline ends came to 13 bases. This CDR3 spans 13 amino acids. CDR3 amino acids: CASSPGEGYEQYF. The DNA of the CDR3 is TGTGCCAGTAGCCCAGGGGAGGGGTACGAGCAGTACTTC.

The V gene is TRBV7-3, the J gene TRBJ2-2; D is perhaps TRBD1 (6 bases). The germline gives CDR1 SGHTA, CDR2 FQGTGA. The CDR3 spans 15 residues. V lost 3 bases and J lost 4, with 12 bases in between. For the CDR3, the DNA is TGTGCCAGCAGCTTGGGCAGGGGCGGCACCGGGGAGCTGTTTTTT. It yields the protein CASSLGRGGTGELFF.

This clone is a singleton in its sample. J is TRBJ2-2 and V is TRBV27; 16 nucleotides align to TRBD2. CDR3 length equals 17 residues. Trimming cost V 6 bases and J 5 bases; bases outside gene matches: 6. Germline loops: CDR1 MNHEY, CDR2 SMNVEV (reference sequence). Here the CDR3 DNA reads TGTGCCAGCAGACGGGGACTAGCGGGAGGGAGGACCGGGGAGCTGTTTTTT. Protein sequence: CASRRGLAGGRTGELFF.

Here the CDR3 reads CASSLSGLTWGGEYGYTF. CDR3 in DNA: TGTGCCAGCAGTTTATCGGGTCTCACGTGGGGAGGGGAATATGGCTACACCTTC. The rearrangement uses TRBV27 and TRBJ1-2; D might be TRBD1 (5 bases). CDR3 length: 18 residues. With 0 bases removed from V and 5 bases from J, the gap between germline ends came to 22 bases. From germline, CDR1 is MNHEY and CDR2 SMNVEV (reference sequence).

The gene calls are TRBV6-1 and TRBJ2-2; D not certain. Germline CDR1 MNHNS, CDR2 SASEGT. The CDR3 totals 14 residues. The V end was cut by 3 bases, the J end by 6 bases, with 11 bases between. The DNA for the CDR3 is TGTGCCAGCAGTGATTCTTTTATTCCCGGGGAGCTGTTTTTT. Its translation: CASSDSFIPGELFF.

The chain joins TRBV7-2 to TRBJ1-2; 8 positions match TRBD1. This CDR3 has 15 residues. The junction had 7 bases not matched to a gene; V was cut back by 4 bases and J by 3 bases. The V gene's germline CDR1 is SGHTA and CDR2 FQGNSA. The CDR3 protein is CASSSQGAGDYGYTF. The CDR3 DNA follows: TGTGCCAGCAGCTCCCAGGGGGCTGGGGACTATGGCTACACCTTC.

The chain links TRBV28 to TRBJ2-7; TRBD2 might be the D (5 bases). Trimming pared 6 bases from V and 4 bases from J, leaving 16 bases between. There are 14 residues in the CDR3. Germline CDR1 and CDR2: MDHEN and SYDVKM. CDR3 residues: CASRNGVPPYEQYF. DNA of the CDR3: TGTGCCAGCAGGAACGGGGTTCCGCCATACGAGCAGTACTTC.

The chain uses TRBV11-1 and TRBJ1-4; 8 nucleotides match TRBD1. Germline CDR1 is SGHAT and CDR2 is FQDESV (reference sequence). This CDR3 spans 15 amino acids. J was trimmed by 7 bases and V by 5 bases; bases with no gene match: 9. Here the CDR3 reads CASSARTGSGEKLFF. The CDR3, as DNA: TGTGCCAGCAGCGCTCGGACAGGGTCGGGTGAAAAACTGTTTTTT. The full variable domain, its missing parts supplied by reference TRBV11-1 and TRBJ1-4, is EAEVAQSPRYKITEKSQAVAFWCDPISGHATLYWYRQILGQGPELLVQFQDESVVDDSQLPKDRFSAERLKGVDSTLKIQPAELGDSAMYLCASSARTGSGEKLFFGSGTQLSVL.

The chain carries TRBV7-2 and TRBJ2-7; 8 bases match TRBD2. J gave up 3 bases and V 2 bases, and 3 bases lay outside the gene matches. This CDR3 is 14 amino acids long. CDR1 and CDR2 (germline): SGHTA, FQGNSA. This chain's CDR3 is CASSLREGGYEQYF. CDR3 nucleotide sequence: TGTGCCAGCAGCTTACGGGAGGGCGGCTACGAGCAGTACTTC.

The chain joins TRBV6-6 to TRBJ2-7, with 9 bases fitting TRBD1. The CDR3 has 15 amino acids. Germline trimming cut 5 bases from V and 5 bases from J; bases unmatched to any gene: 10. Germline V gene data show CDR1 as MNHNY and CDR2 as SVGAGI (reference sequence). CDR3 in DNA: TGTGCCAGCAGTCACACCTCGGACAGGGGCAACGAGCAGTACTTC. Translation: CASSHTSDRGNEQYF.

This clone has more than one count but fewer than ten. The chain is built from TRBV28 and TRBJ1-1, with a tentative D call TRBD1 (6 bases). Per the germline V gene, CDR1 is MDHEN and CDR2 is SYDVKM. Trimming left V 3 bases short and J 2 bases short, with 13 bases between. This CDR3 comprises 15 residues. The CDR3 protein is CASSFLRGTNTEAFF. CDR3 coding DNA: TGTGCCAGCAGTTTTTTGCGGGGGACAAACACTGAAGCTTTCTTT.

This chain uses TRBV7-9 with TRBJ2-4; TRBD1 might be the D (5 bases). Germline loops: CDR1 SEHNR, CDR2 FQNEAQ (reference sequence). The CDR3 is 15 amino acids. The germline V and J ends were trimmed by 5 bases and 5 bases, with 16 bases remaining between them. CDR3 sequence reads: CASSRQGGGQNIQYF. For the CDR3, the DNA is TGTGCCAGCAGCAGGCAGGGTGGTGGTCAAAACATTCAGTACTTC.